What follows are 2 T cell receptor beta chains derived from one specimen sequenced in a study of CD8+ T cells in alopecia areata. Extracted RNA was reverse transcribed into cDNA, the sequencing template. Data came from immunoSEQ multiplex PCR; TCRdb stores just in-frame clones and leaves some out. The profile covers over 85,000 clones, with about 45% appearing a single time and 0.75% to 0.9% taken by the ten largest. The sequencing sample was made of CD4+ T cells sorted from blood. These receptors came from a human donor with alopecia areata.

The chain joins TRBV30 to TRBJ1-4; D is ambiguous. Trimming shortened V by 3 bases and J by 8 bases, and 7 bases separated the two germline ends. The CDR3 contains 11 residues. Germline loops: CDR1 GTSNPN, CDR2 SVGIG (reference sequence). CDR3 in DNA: TGTGCCTGGAGGATCAGGGAAAAACTGTTTTTT. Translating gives CAWRIREKLFF. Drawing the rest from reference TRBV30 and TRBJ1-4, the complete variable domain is SQTIHQWPATLVQPVGSPLSLECTVEGTSNPNLYWYRQAAGRGLQLLFYSVGIGQISSEVPQNLSASRPQDRQFILSSKKLLLSDSGFYLCAWRIREKLFFGSGTQLSVL.

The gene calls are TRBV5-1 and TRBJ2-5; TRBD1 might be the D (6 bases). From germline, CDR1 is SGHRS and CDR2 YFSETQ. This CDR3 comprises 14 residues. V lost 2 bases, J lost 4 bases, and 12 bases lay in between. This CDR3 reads CASSLGQPRETQYF. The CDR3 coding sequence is TGCGCCAGCAGCTTAGGACAGCCCAGAGAGACCCAGTACTTC.